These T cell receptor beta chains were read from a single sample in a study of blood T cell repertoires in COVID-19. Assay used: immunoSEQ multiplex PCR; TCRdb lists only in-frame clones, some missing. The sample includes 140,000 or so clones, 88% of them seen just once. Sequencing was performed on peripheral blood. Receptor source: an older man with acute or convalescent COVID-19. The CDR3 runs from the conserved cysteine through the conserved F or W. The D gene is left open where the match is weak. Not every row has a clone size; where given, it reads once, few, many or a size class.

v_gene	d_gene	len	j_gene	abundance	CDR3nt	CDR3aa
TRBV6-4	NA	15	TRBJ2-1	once	TGTGCCAGCAGTGAATCGCCAGGGGAGTTCAATGAGCAGTTCTTC	CASSESPGEFNEQFF
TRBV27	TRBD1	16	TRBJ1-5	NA	TGTGCCAGCAGCCCGAACAGGGGAAAGGGCAATCAGCCCCAGCATTTT	CASSPNRGKGNQPQHF
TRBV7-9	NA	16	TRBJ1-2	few	TGTGCCAGCAGCTCGGGGGGCACGAATCAGCACTATGGCTACACCTTC	CASSSGGTNQHYGYTF
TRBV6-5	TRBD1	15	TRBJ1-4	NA	TGTGCCAGCAAGGGCAGGGGGAGTCTTAATGAAAAACTGTTTTTT	CASKGRGSLNEKLFF
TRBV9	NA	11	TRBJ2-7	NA	TGTGCCAGCAGCGCCGGTTACGAGCAGTACTTC	CASSAGYEQYF
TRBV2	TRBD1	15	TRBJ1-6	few	TGTGCCAGCAAGAAGGAGGGACAGGGCAGTTCACCCCTCCACTTT	CASKKEGQGSSPLHF
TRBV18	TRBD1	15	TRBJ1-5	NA	TGTGCCAGCTCACCCGGGACAGGTAGCAATCAGCCCCAGCATTTT	CASSPGTGSNQPQHF
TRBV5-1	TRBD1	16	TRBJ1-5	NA	TGCGCCAGCAGCTTGGGGGCAGGGGGCGCCCATCAGCCCCAGCATTTT	CASSLGAGGAHQPQHF
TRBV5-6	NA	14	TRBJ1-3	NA	TGTGCCAGCAGCTCGCGCACAGGAGGGAACACCATATATTTT	CASSSRTGGNTIYF
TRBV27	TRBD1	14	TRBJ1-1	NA	TGTGCCAGCAGTCCGTGGACAGGGGACACTGAAGCTTTCTTT	CASSPWTGDTEAFF
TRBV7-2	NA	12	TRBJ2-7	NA	TGTGCCAGCAGCTTAGCCAGGTCCGAGCAGTACTTC	CASSLARSEQYF
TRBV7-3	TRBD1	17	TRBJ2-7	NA	TGTGCCAGCAGCTTAAACCGCCCTGGGACAGCCCCCTACGAGCAGTACTTC	CASSLNRPGTAPYEQYF
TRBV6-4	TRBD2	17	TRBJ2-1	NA	TGTGCCAGCAGGCGCTCGACTCTAGCGGGGGGCGCAAATGAGCAGTTCTTC	CASRRSTLAGGANEQFF
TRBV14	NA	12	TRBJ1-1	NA	TGTGCCAGCAGCCAAGTTTCGAGCGAAGCTTTCTTT	CASSQVSSEAFF
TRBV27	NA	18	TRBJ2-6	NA	TGTGCCAGCAGTCCCATCCAGGGGTCAAATGCTGGGGCCAACGTCCTGACTTTC	CASSPIQGSNAGANVLTF
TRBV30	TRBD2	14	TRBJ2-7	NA	TGTGCCTGGAGTCGACTAGCGGGGAACGACGAGCAGTACTTC	CAWSRLAGNDEQYF
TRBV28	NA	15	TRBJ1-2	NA	TGTGCCAGCAGTCTGAAGGGGAGGTACCTCTATGGCTACACCTTC	CASSLKGRYLYGYTF
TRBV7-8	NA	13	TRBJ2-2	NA	TGTGCCAGCAGCTTATCAGGGCCCGGGGAGCTGTTTTTT	CASSLSGPGELFF
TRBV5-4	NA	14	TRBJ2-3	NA	TGTGCCAGCAGCCTGGGGGGGCCGGTGGATACGCAGTATTTT	CASSLGGPVDTQYF
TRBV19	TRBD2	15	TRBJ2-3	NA	TGTGCCAGCTCCCCCGGGGGGAGGTTAGGAGATACGCAGTATTTT	CASSPGGRLGDTQYF
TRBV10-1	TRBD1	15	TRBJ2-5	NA	TGCGCCAGCAGTCCGGGACAGGAGGGATCCAGGACCCAGTACTTC	CASSPGQEGSRTQYF
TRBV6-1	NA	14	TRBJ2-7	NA	TGTGCCAGCAGTGAACGCCAGGAACCCTACGAGCAGTACTTC	CASSERQEPYEQYF
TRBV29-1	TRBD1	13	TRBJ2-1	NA	TGCAGCGTTACGGACAGGGGCGGCAATGAGCAGTTCTTC	CSVTDRGGNEQFF
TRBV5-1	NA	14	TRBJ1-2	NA	TGCGCCAGCAGCGGGGTGGAGGGTGGATATGGCTACACCTTC	CASSGVEGGYGYTF
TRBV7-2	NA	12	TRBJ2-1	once	TGTGCCAGCAGCTTAGGGCAGAATGAGCAGTTCTTC	CASSLGQNEQFF
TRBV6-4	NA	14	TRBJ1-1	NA	TGTGCCAGCAGTGTGGACAGCTGGAACACTGAAGCTTTCTTT	CASSVDSWNTEAFF
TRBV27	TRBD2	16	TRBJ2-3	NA	TGTGCCAGCAGCCAAAGCCCTATGCGGGGGTTAGATACGCAGTATTTT	CASSQSPMRGLDTQYF
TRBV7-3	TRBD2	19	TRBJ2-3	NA	TGTGCCAGCAGCTTATCGCCCCGGGGGACTAGCGGGAGCACAGATACGCAGTATTTT	CASSLSPRGTSGSTDTQYF
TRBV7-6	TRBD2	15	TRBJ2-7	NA	TGTGCCAGCAGCTTAGAGCCTAGCGGCTCCTACGAGCAGTACTTC	CASSLEPSGSYEQYF
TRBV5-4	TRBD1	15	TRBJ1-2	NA	TGTGCCAGCAGCTTGGACAGGGGAGTTGGACATGGCTACACCTTC	CASSLDRGVGHGYTF
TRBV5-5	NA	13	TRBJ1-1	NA	TGTGCCAGCAGCTTGGTAGCGAACACTGAAGCTTTCTTT	CASSLVANTEAFF
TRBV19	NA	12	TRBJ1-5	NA	TGTGCCAGTGCGAATAGCAATCAGCCCCAGCATTTT	CASANSNQPQHF
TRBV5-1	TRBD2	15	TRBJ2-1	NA	TGCGCCAGCAGCTTGGAATTCAGCGGGAGCAATGAGCAGTTCTTC	CASSLEFSGSNEQFF
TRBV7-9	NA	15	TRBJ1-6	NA	TGTGCCAGCAGCTCGGGGAGCTCCTATAATTCACCCCTCCACTTT	CASSSGSSYNSPLHF
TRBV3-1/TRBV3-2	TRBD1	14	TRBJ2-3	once	TGTGCCAGCAGCTCGAGAGGACAGGCAGATACGCAGTATTTT	CASSSRGQADTQYF
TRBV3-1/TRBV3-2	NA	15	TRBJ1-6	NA	TGTGCCAGCAGCCAAGTTGGGGGGAGTAATTCACCCCTCCACTTT	CASSQVGGSNSPLHF
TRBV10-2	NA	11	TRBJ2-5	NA	TGCGCCAGCGAAATGGATGGAGCCCAGTACTTC	CASEMDGAQYF
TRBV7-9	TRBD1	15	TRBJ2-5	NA	TGTGCCAGCAGCCAGGGACAGGGGAAGGGGGAGACCCAGTACTTC	CASSQGQGKGETQYF
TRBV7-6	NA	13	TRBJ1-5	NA	TGTGCCAGCAGCGTAGGCGTCAATCAGCCCCAGCATTTT	CASSVGVNQPQHF
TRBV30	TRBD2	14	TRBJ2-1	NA	TGTGCCCGCTCGAGGGGAGGGCCGGGCAATGAGCAGTTCTTC	CARSRGGPGNEQFF
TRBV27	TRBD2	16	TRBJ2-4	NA	TGTGCCAGCAGCCCCGGACTAGCGGGAGTCAGAAACATTCAGTACTTC	CASSPGLAGVRNIQYF
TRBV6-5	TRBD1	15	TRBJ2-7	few	TGTGCCAGCAGTTCACCGGGACAGGGGTCCTACGAGCAGTACTTC	CASSSPGQGSYEQYF
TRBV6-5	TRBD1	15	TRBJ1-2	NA	TGTGCCAGCAGTTCCTATGGACAGGGGCAGTATGGCTACACCTTC	CASSSYGQGQYGYTF
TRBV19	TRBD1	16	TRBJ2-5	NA	TGTGCCAGTAGTCCCCTAAGACAGGGATATCAAGAGACCCAGTACTTC	CASSPLRQGYQETQYF
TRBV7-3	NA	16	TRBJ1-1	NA	TGTGCCAGCAGCTTAACGCCGAAGTTGCCAGGGCCTGAAGCTTTCTTT	CASSLTPKLPGPEAFF
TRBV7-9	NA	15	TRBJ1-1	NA	TGTGCCAGCAGCTTAGGGACACTTTGGGCCACTGAAGCTTTCTTT	CASSLGTLWATEAFF
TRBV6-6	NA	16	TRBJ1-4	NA	TGTGCCAGCAGTTACTCTCTCGAGGGAACTAATGAAAAACTGTTTTTT	CASSYSLEGTNEKLFF